The source of this T cell receptor (beta chain) is a study of blood T cell repertoires in COVID-19. Study as a whole: COVID-19 samples, acute and convalescent, were from the United States, Italy and Spain.

This CDR3 has 13 residues. V was pared by 10 bases and J by 0 bases, with 4 bases of the junction left unmatched. The V gene's germline CDR1 is LNHDA and CDR2 SQIVND (reference sequence). Per the study methods: Estimation of nucleated cell counts relied on the amplification of reference gene primers. TCRdb's copy holds only in-frame clones and misses some; the assay was immunoSEQ multiplex PCR. V, J and clone size are taken as reported in that table, and D and trimming were inferred from the DNA itself. The table records around 7,000 clones, 80% to 90% of them present only once. Sequencing used peripheral blood. The receptor was derived from a human donor in a cohort sampled during active COVID-19. The donor label of this sample is uncertain. The genes are TRBV19 and TRBJ2-3; the match to TRBD2 covers 7 bases. This chain's CDR3 is CATAGESTDTQYF. CDR3 nucleotides: TGTGCCACTGCGGGAGAGAGCACAGATACGCAGTATTTT.